This T cell receptor beta chain was captured in a study of T cell repertoires in cytomegalovirus infection. Study-level findings and limits: Clonotype analysis showed dominance of the ex vivo response by HLA-C-restricted CMV-specific TCR beta clonotypes. Identification of carriers of CMV plus the relevant HLA was achieved through cumulative public TCR beta family frequency.

This clonotype was seen at least ten times. Its matching antigen is unknown. The germline CDR1 and CDR2 sequences are SGHAT and FQNNGV. This CDR3 spans 15 amino acids. Trimming shortened V by 1 base and J by 1 base, and 9 bases separated the two germline ends. TCRdb used MiXCR to reprocess the reads, holding one entry per CDR3 protein. The sample records 450,000 to 550,000 distinct CDR3 sequences, 16% being singletons. Source material: CD8+ T cells from PBMCs. The TCR comes from a human donor in good health (CMV status not recorded). Some clones in this sample may be carry-over from other donors' samples. This rearrangement joins TRBV11-2 to TRBJ2-3; D is unresolved. CDR3 sequence (DNA): TGTGCCAGCAGCTTAGGGCTACGGGGCACAGATACGCAGTATTTT. This translates into CASSLGLRGTDTQYF.